This T cell receptor (beta chain) was found in a study of monozygotic twins with inflammatory bowel disease. Notes on the study in general: The existence of one strong signal or clonotype linked to IBD lacked support.

cDNA synthesis was performed in eight separate reactions for each sample. Reprocessing the 5' RACE reads, TCRdb reports a single entry for every CDR3 protein and omits DNA. The sample's table shows around 200,000 distinct CDR3 sequences. Turning to this clonotype: Its antigen remains unknown.

Staff drew an approximately 2.5 ml blood sample from each donor. The clonotype comes from a human donor with ulcerative colitis or Crohn's disease, or a healthy co-twin of an affected twin (not recorded which). Material: blood.

Here the CDR3 reads CASSLSGWTEAFF. The genes are TRBV5-1 and TRBJ1-1. The germline V gene has CDR1 SGHRS and CDR2 YFSETQ. The CDR3 extends over 13 amino acids.